This record concerns one TCR beta chain sequence. Its antigen is currently unknown. The germline V gene encodes CDR1 MNHNY and CDR2 SVGAGI (reference sequence). The CDR3 has 15 residues. The V and J ends lost 2 bases and 0 bases respectively, with 10 bases between them. The data are from a study of lymphopenia after photon versus proton radiotherapy. Profiling relied on immunoSEQ multiplex PCR, and the TCRdb table lists in-frame clones only, not all of them. The repertoire consists of 55,000 to 85,000 clones, with 85% to 95% occurring once and the leading ten covering approximately 2%. Overall study findings and caveats: Under photons, naive T cells and diversity fell while effector/memory populations rose. Post-nadir TCR diversity decline inversely tracked overall survival among those who died. After the lymphocyte nadir, photon-treated repertoires showed oligoclonal expansion, especially of CD8+ Temra cells. Only patients who died were analyzed for survival; proton advantage is unproven.

This chain connects TRBV6-6 to TRBJ2-5; D might be TRBD2 (5 bases). Sequencing used peripheral blood, obtained from a patient treated with photon-based radiotherapy. This receptor was obtained from a woman between 35 and 50 years old with cholangiocarcinoma. The CDR3: CASSYLGGNQETQYF. CDR3 bases: TGTGCCAGCAGTTACCTTGGAGGAAACCAAGAGACCCAGTACTTC.